This record concerns one T cell receptor beta chain sequence. Its antigen is still unknown. This sample is part of a study of OX40 agonist ivuxolimab in advanced cancers. Germline V CDR1 and CDR2: SGDLS, YYNGEE. CDR3 length: 16 residues. J was trimmed by 4 bases and V by 1 base; bases with no gene match: 4. Study-wide findings and caveats: Which antigen the expanded peripheral T cells recognized is unknown.

TCRdb keeps only in-frame clones here, not all; method: immunoSEQ multiplex PCR. The table shows 13,000 or so clones, with 76% occurring only once. Autoimmune disease history or systemic immunosuppression barred patients. The V call is TRBV9, the J call TRBJ2-1; 11 nucleotides match TRBD2. The source material was CD4+ or CD8+ T cells sorted from blood, sampled in a trial of the OX40 agonist ivuxolimab. This receptor was obtained from an adult with an advanced solid tumor such as melanoma, head and neck, liver or kidney cancer. The CDR3 is CASSVSTSGGYNEQFF. CDR3 in DNA: TGTGCCAGCAGCGTAAGTACTAGCGGGGGTTACAATGAGCAGTTCTTC.